This entry is about one TCR beta chain. These data come from a study of blood T cell repertoires in COVID-19. Across the study: Italy, Spain and the United States were the sources of the convalescent and acute COVID-19 samples.

The CDR3 contains 11 residues. The germline gives CDR1 LNHDA, CDR2 SQIVND (reference sequence). Per the original methods: The assay estimated nucleated cells by amplifying reference gene primers. Data came from immunoSEQ multiplex PCR; TCRdb stores just in-frame clones and leaves some out. V and J calls and clone size are copied from that table; D and trimming were computed from the DNA. The top ten clones hold 7.5% to 9.5% of a sample with about 83,000 clones, around 86% of them seen once. The specimen was peripheral blood. This TCR was sampled from a man aged 50 to 60 with active COVID-19. This chain connects TRBV19 to TRBJ1-1; 7 positions agree with TRBD1. The CDR3 spells CALDRWTEAFF. The CDR3 DNA sequence: TGTGCTTTGGACAGGTGGACTGAAGCTTTCTTT.